This TCR beta chain was documented in a study of vaccination and CD4 T cells after COVID-19. In the study overall: Overlapping peptides covering the spike proteins of SARS-CoV-2, HCoV-NL63, HCoV-OC43 and HCoV-229E were added to stimulate cells.

The treatment: roughly 10-day PBMC culture with coronavirus spike peptide pools or control peptides (ViraFEST assay). The unexposed donor provided CD4+ T cells, which were taken before the COVID-19 pandemic (2011-2018). Antigen-specific T cells were expanded with peptide pools by ViraFEST, and TCRs were then sequenced. Whenever cell numbers allowed, CD4+ T cells from unexposed donors were probed with SARS-CoV-2 S/N and four cold-coronavirus spikes. At the Johns Hopkins FTIC core, DNA taken from cultured CD4+ T cells was sequenced by way of the Oncomine TCR Beta short-read assay. The authors extracted genomic DNA from cultured CD4+ T cells. MiXCR, applied by TCRdb to the PCR reads, yields one record per CDR3 protein. The sample gives approximately 10,000 distinct CDR3 sequences, about half of which show up once; about a sixth is in the top ten. As for this clonotype: The antigen is not known.

This CDR3 has 15 amino acids. The V and J ends lost 1 base and 4 bases, in that order; junction bases with no gene match: 1. Germline V gene data show CDR1 as LGHNA and CDR2 as YNFKEQ. The gene calls are TRBV4-2 and TRBJ2-2; 9 bases line up with TRBD2. The source material was CD4+ T cells from blood, cultured in vitro. The clonotype originates from a human donor in good health. The CDR3 DNA follows: TGTGCCAGCAGCCAAGGACTAGCGGTCACCGGGGAGCTGTTTTTT. As protein: CASSQGLAVTGELFF.